What follows are 11 T cell receptor beta chains derived from one specimen sequenced in a study of blood T cells in healthy people across ages. The authors ran a second PCR of about 6 to 11 cycles using a sample-barcoded 5' primer and a J-beta primer mix. MiXCR, run by TCRdb on the 5' RACE reads, gives a single entry per CDR3 protein. The data show about 1.8 million distinct CDR3 sequences, around half seen once. The sequenced sample was blood. These receptors all come from a woman aged 35 to 49 in good health.

For this clonotype: Mismatch with germline at one junction end may stem from a read error. The genes are TRBV7-3 and TRBJ2-1; D unclear. Germline V CDR1 and CDR2: SGHTA, FQGTGA. This CDR3 comprises 12 residues. The CDR3 protein is CVSSSEIGEQFF. Here the CDR3 DNA reads TGTGTCAGCAGCTCCGAGATTGGTGAGCAGTTCTTC.

This chain uses TRBV15 with TRBJ2-6; D is ambiguous. V lost 0 bases, J lost 0 bases, and 6 bases lay in between. The CDR3 covers 16 residues. Germline CDR1 is LNHNV and CDR2 is YYDKDF (reference sequence). The chain's CDR3 is CATSRDVNSGANVLTF. CDR3 nucleotide sequence: TGTGCCACCAGCAGAGATGTAAACTCTGGGGCCAACGTCCTGACTTTC. The full variable domain, its missing parts supplied by reference TRBV15 and TRBJ2-6, is DAMVIQNPRYQVTQFGKPVTLSCSQTLNHNVMYWYQQKSSQAPKLLFHYYDKDFNNEADTPDNFQSRRPNTSFCFLDIRSPGLGDTAMYLCATSRDVNSGANVLTFGAGSRLTVL.

Notes on this clonotype: Relative to the germline gene, one junction end is altered; a read error may explain this. This sequence joins TRBV20-1 and TRBJ1-5, with D maybe TRBD1 (5 bases). This CDR3 region has 16 residues. The germline CDR1 and CDR2 sequences are DFQATT and SNEGSKA (reference sequence). This chain's CDR3 is CSASGGRPGPNQPRHF. The CDR3 bases are TGCAGTGCTAGCGGGGGTCGTCCGGGCCCCAATCAGCCCCGGCATTTT.

This chain links TRBV20-1 with TRBJ2-4; TRBD2 is a possible D gene (6 bases). The V gene's germline CDR1 is DFQATT and CDR2 SNEGSKA (reference sequence). Trimming shortened V by 5 bases and J by 11 bases, and 13 bases separated the two germline ends. This CDR3 region has 11 residues. CDR3 sequence (DNA): TGCAGTGCTCGCGCGGGGCGGCTTCAGTACTTC. Its translation: CSARAGRLQYF.

This clonotype was detected only once. The chain joins TRBV4-1 to TRBJ1-5; TRBD1 might be the D (6 bases). Germline-derived CDR1 and CDR2 are MGHRA and YSYEKL. V lost 1 base and J 5 bases, leaving 12 bases between the germline ends. The length of the CDR3 is 15 residues. As DNA, the CDR3 is TGCGCCAGCAGCCAAGTAGAGGGGGGCTATCAGCCCCAGCATTTT. It specifies CASSQVEGGYQPQHF.

Points on this clonotype: At one end the junction does not follow the germline gene, possibly because of a read error. This chain uses TRBV10-3 with TRBJ1-5; no firm D call. This CDR3 contains 15 residues. CDR1 is ENHRY, CDR2 SYGVKD, per germline. The CDR3 loop is CAISEGQMGNQPRHF. CDR3 DNA sequence: TGTGCCATCAGTGAGGGGCAGATGGGCAATCAGCCCCGGCATTTT.

The chain employs TRBV6-5 and TRBJ1-2; D is ambiguous. Germline CDR1 MNHEY, CDR2 SVGAGI. V gave up 2 bases and J gave up 0 bases, with 7 bases separating them. This CDR3 has 14 residues. This chain's CDR3 is CASSYTIANYGYTF. The CDR3 DNA sequence: TGTGCCAGCAGTTACACCATAGCTAACTATGGCTACACCTTC.

This clonotype was observed a single time. This chain connects TRBV20-1 to TRBJ1-2; D gene ambiguous. V was trimmed by 0 bases and J by 4 bases, leaving 18 bases between them. The CDR3 is 16 residues long. CDR1 is DFQATT and CDR2 is SNEGSKA in the germline V gene (reference sequence). The chain's CDR3 is CSARDKAKTLFYGYTF. DNA for the CDR3: TGCAGTGCTAGAGATAAGGCCAAGACTCTTTTCTATGGCTACACCTTC.

V usage is TRBV28 and J usage is TRBJ1-2; 9 bases match TRBD1. The V gene end was trimmed by 5 bases and the J gene end by 6 bases; junction bases not matched to a gene: 7. Germline CDR1 is MDHEN and CDR2 is SYDVKM. The CDR3 runs to 14 residues. The DNA of the CDR3 is TGTGCCAGCAGTCGTGGACAGGGGAGAGATGGCTACACCTTC. It encodes CASSRGQGRDGYTF.

This clonotype was picked up a small number of times. The rearrangement uses TRBV6-2 or TRBV6-3 and TRBJ2-7, with D perhaps TRBD1 or TRBD2 (5 bases each). V gave up 4 bases and J gave up 3 bases, with 13 bases separating them. This CDR3 has 14 residues. In germline, CDR1 is MNHEY, CDR2 SVGEGT. CDR3: CASSSGTVDYEQYF. CDR3 DNA sequence: TGTGCCAGCAGTTCCGGGACGGTGGACTACGAGCAGTACTTC.

The CDR3 nucleotides read TGCAGTGCTAGAGATGGACAGGGAAATTACAATGAGCAGTTCTTC. Encoded protein: CSARDGQGNYNEQFF. The genes are TRBV20-1 and TRBJ2-1, with 8 nucleotides matching TRBD1. V lost 0 bases, J lost 4 bases, and 5 bases stayed unmatched. Looked up from germline, CDR1 is DFQATT and CDR2 is SNEGSKA (reference sequence). CDR3 length equals 15 residues.